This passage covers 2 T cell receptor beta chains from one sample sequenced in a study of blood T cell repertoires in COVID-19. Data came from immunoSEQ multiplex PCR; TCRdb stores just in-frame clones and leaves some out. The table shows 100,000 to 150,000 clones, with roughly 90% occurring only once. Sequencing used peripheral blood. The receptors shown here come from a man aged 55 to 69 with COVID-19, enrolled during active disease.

In nucleotides, the CDR3 is TGTGCCAGCAGTTCTGACAGTTCCTATAATTCACCCCTCCACTTT. Its protein is CASSSDSSYNSPLHF. The chain employs TRBV2 and TRBJ1-6; a possible D gene is TRBD1 (5 bases). V dropped 5 bases and J dropped 1 base, with 9 bases sitting between them. CDR3 length: 15 amino acids. The germline gives CDR1 SNHLY, CDR2 FYNNEI.

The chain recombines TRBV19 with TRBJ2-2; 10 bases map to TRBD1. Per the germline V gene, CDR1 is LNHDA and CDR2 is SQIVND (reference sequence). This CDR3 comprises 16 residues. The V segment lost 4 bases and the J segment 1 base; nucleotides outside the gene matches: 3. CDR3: CASSRDRGLNTGELFF. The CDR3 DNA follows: TGTGCCAGTAGTAGGGACAGGGGCTTGAACACCGGGGAGCTGTTTTTT.